The clone carrying this TCR beta chain was recorded only once. The antigen is not known. The CDR3 has 14 amino acids. Germline CDR1 is SGHTA and CDR2 is FQGNSA. V shed 5 bases, J shed 3 bases, and the junction held 5 bases outside the gene matches. Sequencing was performed with immunoSEQ multiplex PCR; in TCRdb, only in-frame clones are kept and a portion is missing. The repertoire holds about 130,000 clones, with over 80% as singletons. This entry is derived from a study of T cell responses to AZD1222 COVID-19 vaccine. Turning to the study itself: Samples with a second dose at about 4 or about 12 weeks were pooled together. Study-wide results and limits: Donors were largely white British and mainly female; clonal diversity was possibly underestimated. Spike-wide coverage was observed for vaccine-associated CD4 TCRs, with dominant responses at 160-218 and 743-854. Repertoires in all cases were sampled only once the peak T cell response had passed.

The gene calls are TRBV7-2 and TRBJ1-1; 8 bases line up with TRBD1. The material was peripheral blood, obtained on day 0 of AZD1222 vaccination. This sequence originates from an adult in good health. CDR3 sequence (DNA): TGTGCCAGCAGCCAACAGGGGGTCGACACTGAAGCTTTCTTT. This encodes CASSQQGVDTEAFF.